One and the same sample provided the 22 T cell receptor beta chains below, sequenced in a study of graft-versus-host responses after intestinal transplantation. Sequencing used immunoSEQ multiplex PCR; TCRdb keeps in-frame clones, though not all of them. The sample consists of approximately 12,000 clones, more than 85% of them appearing once. The sequences come from PBMCs, collected 109 to 110 days after intestinal transplant. The receptors were gathered from a human patient who received an intestinal transplant, so some T cells may come from the graft donor.

CDR3 residues: CASASQGASDTQYF. The CDR3 DNA sequence: TGTGCCAGCGCGTCGCAGGGGGCCTCAGATACGCAGTATTTT. The V and J genes are TRBV6-5 and TRBJ2-3; 8 bases are shared with TRBD1. V trimming: 8 bases; J trimming: 4 bases; junction bases outside the gene matches: 8. This CDR3 contains 14 residues. Germline V gene data show CDR1 as MNHEY and CDR2 as SVGAGI.

This clone was seen a single time. V usage is TRBV7-9 and J usage is TRBJ2-7, with D perhaps matching TRBD1 (6 bases). V lost 5 bases and J 2 bases, leaving 22 bases between the germline ends. The V gene's germline CDR1 is SEHNR and CDR2 FQNEAQ (reference sequence). The CDR3 is made up of 17 amino acids. CDR3 region: CASSRNPGHQSTYEQYF. The CDR3 region has the DNA TGTGCCAGCAGCCGAAACCCGGGACACCAATCCACCTACGAGCAGTACTTC.

This sequence joins TRBV5-6 and TRBJ2-1; D is possibly TRBD2 (6 bases). Germline assignment: CDR1 SGHDT and CDR2 YYEEEE. V was shortened by 2 bases and J by 8 bases, with 20 bases between the two germline ends. This CDR3 spans 16 amino acids. The CDR3 nucleotides are TGTGCCAGCAGCTTCCGCCGCGGGATGATCGGCGATGAGCAGTTCTTC. It codes for CASSFRRGMIGDEQFF.

The chain links TRBV7-8 to TRBJ2-1; D tentatively reads TRBD1 or TRBD2 (5 bases each). This CDR3 has 13 amino acids. With 2 bases removed from V and 8 bases from J, the gap between germline ends came to 10 bases. Germline CDR1 SGHVS, CDR2 FQNEAQ. The CDR3 DNA reads TGTGCCAGCAGCTTACAGGGCGGGTATGAGCAGTTCTTC. Translating it yields CASSLQGGYEQFF.

The gene calls are TRBV6-5 and TRBJ2-7; 7 bases agree with TRBD2. V dropped 5 bases and J dropped 2; count of bases not matched to a gene: 3. Germline V gives CDR1 MNHEY, CDR2 SVGAGI. The CDR3 contains 13 residues. The CDR3 DNA sequence: TGTGCCAGCAGTCAAGCGGGACCCTACGAGCAGTACTTC. This codes for CASSQAGPYEQYF.

The chain carries TRBV6-1 and TRBJ2-1; the D is unclear. V shed 1 base and J shed 7 bases, with 5 bases lying between them. CDR1 and CDR2 from the germline V gene are MNHNS and SASEGT. The CDR3 runs to 12 residues. The CDR3, as DNA: TGTGCCAGCAGTGAAGTCGGAAATGAGCAGTTCTTC. Protein sequence: CASSEVGNEQFF.

J is TRBJ1-1 and V is TRBV5-7; D not resolved. TRBV5-7 is an ORF, with its function uncertain. The CDR3 has 13 residues. Trimming left V 4 bases short and J 5 bases short, with 12 bases between. The chain's CDR3 is CASSPEEVTEAFF. The CDR3 region has the DNA TGTGCCAGCAGCCCCGAAGAGGTGACTGAAGCTTTCTTT.

The rearrangement joins TRBV7-3 to TRBJ2-1; no reliable D call. The length of the CDR3 is 13 residues. Germline V gene lookup returns CDR1 SGHTA and CDR2 FQGTGA. V was trimmed by 4 bases and J by 0 bases, leaving 4 bases between them. CDR3 amino acids: CASSSSSYNEQFF. CDR3 DNA sequence: TGTGCCAGCAGCTCGAGCTCCTACAATGAGCAGTTCTTC.

V usage is TRBV6-6 and J usage is TRBJ1-5; 11 bases agree with TRBD1. Germline trimming cut 6 bases from V and 6 bases from J; bases unmatched to any gene: 4. Per germline, CDR1 MNHNY and CDR2 SVGAGI (reference sequence). This CDR3 contains 14 residues. CDR3 sequence reads: CASRQDRGLQPQHF. The CDR3 coding sequence is TGTGCCAGCAGACAGGACAGGGGGCTTCAGCCCCAGCATTTT.

This CDR3 is CASSGPGQGGYGYTF. As DNA, the CDR3 is TGTGCCAGCAGTGGGCCGGGACAGGGTGGCTATGGCTACACCTTC. The chain couples TRBV27 to TRBJ1-2; 9 bases are a match to TRBD1. Germline CDR1 MNHEY, CDR2 SMNVEV (reference sequence). Trimming removed 5 bases from V and 4 bases from J; junction bases left unmatched: 8. This CDR3 comprises 15 residues.

V usage is TRBV5-6 and J usage is TRBJ2-1, with 13 nucleotides matching TRBD2. The CDR3 sequence is 16 residues long. Germline CDR1 reads SGHDT; CDR2 reads YYEEEE. The V and J ends lost 3 bases and 8 bases, in that order; junction bases with no gene match: 8. CDR3 coding DNA: TGTGCCAGCAGCTCCGGACTAGCGGGAGTTGGTGATGAGCAGTTCTTC. Protein: CASSSGLAGVGDEQFF.

V is TRBV11-2 and J is TRBJ2-1; TRBD2 matches at 9 bases. This CDR3 contains 15 residues. V was clipped by 5 bases and J by 8 bases; unmatched bases: 10. Germline values: CDR1 SGHAT, CDR2 FQNNGV. As DNA, the CDR3 is TGTGCCAGCAGCCCCCATGCGGGAGGGCCTTATGAGCAGTTCTTC. The encoded protein is CASSPHAGGPYEQFF.

V is TRBV4-2 and J is TRBJ2-1; tentatively, D is TRBD2 (6 bases). The CDR3 consists of 18 residues. V dropped 3 bases and J dropped 3 bases, with 21 bases sitting between them. The germline V gene encodes CDR1 LGHNA and CDR2 YNFKEQ. The CDR3, as DNA: TGTGCCAGCAGCCATTCGGGCGGCGGGACCCTTATCTACAATGAGCAGTTCTTC. This translates into CASSHSGGGTLIYNEQFF.

This rearrangement joins TRBV10-1 to TRBJ2-3; D is unresolved. There are 14 residues in the CDR3. Germline values: CDR1 WNHNN, CDR2 SYGVQD (reference sequence). The V and J ends lost 0 bases and 4 bases respectively, with 8 bases between them. The CDR3, as DNA: TGCGCCAGCAGTGAGTCGCAAGTGGCAGATACGCAGTATTTT. This sequence encodes CASSESQVADTQYF.

In this sample, this clone turned up a few times. The V call is TRBV4-1, the J call TRBJ1-4; a weak D match, TRBD1 (5 bases). Germline lookup yields CDR1 MGHRA and CDR2 YSYEKL. V was cut by 0 bases and J by 7 bases, with 15 bases left in between. The CDR3 contains 16 residues. Here the CDR3 DNA reads TGCGCCAGCAGCCAAGATGTGGGGAGGAGGGGTGAAAAACTGTTTTTT. As protein: CASSQDVGRRGEKLFF.

The chain joins TRBV10-3 to TRBJ2-7, with 8 bases fitting TRBD2. Germline CDR1 is ENHRY and CDR2 is SYGVKD. CDR3 length equals 16 residues. The trim removed 0 bases at V and 1 base at J, leaving 5 bases unmatched. Here the CDR3 reads CAISESGGRISYEQYF. Here the CDR3 DNA reads TGTGCCATCAGTGAGTCGGGCGGGAGGATATCCTACGAGCAGTACTTC.

The chain employs TRBV5-1 and TRBJ2-1; 13 bases fit TRBD2. Germline assignment: CDR1 SGHRS and CDR2 YFSETQ. This CDR3 is built from 15 residues. J lost 5 bases, V lost 4 bases, and 3 bases had no gene match. For the CDR3, the DNA is TGCGCCAGCAGCCCCGGGACTAGCGGGGACAATGAGCAGTTCTTC. It encodes CASSPGTSGDNEQFF.

This chain joins TRBV11-2 and TRBJ2-7, with TRBD1 identical over 8 bases. The CDR3 has 13 amino acids. The ends lost 5 bases at V and 6 bases at J; junction bases unmatched: 6. Per the germline V gene, CDR1 is SGHAT and CDR2 is FQNNGV. The CDR3 sequence is CASSLTGAGEQYF. The CDR3 nucleotides read TGTGCCAGCAGCCTGACAGGGGCGGGCGAGCAGTACTTC.

This chain links TRBV28 with TRBJ2-1; tentative D call: TRBD1 (5 bases). The CDR3 has 17 amino acids. CDR1 is MDHEN, CDR2 SYDVKM, per germline. Deletions cut 1 base from V and 0 bases from J, with 13 bases between. CDR3 amino acids: CASSLLGRGSSYNEQFF. The CDR3 DNA reads as TGTGCCAGCAGTTTATTGGGTAGGGGAAGCTCCTACAATGAGCAGTTCTTC.

This clone has only a few counts. V and J are TRBV19 and TRBJ2-1; tentative D call: TRBD1 (5 bases). Deletions cut 1 base from V and 9 bases from J, with 13 bases between. Germline lookup yields CDR1 LNHDA and CDR2 SQIVND (reference sequence). The CDR3 extends over 14 amino acids. The CDR3 protein is CASSIGGLVGEQFF. CDR3 DNA sequence: TGTGCCAGTAGTATAGGGGGCCTAGTGGGTGAGCAGTTCTTC.

This clone has a single count. The chain recombines TRBV6-9 with TRBJ2-7, with 11 bases that match TRBD1. Trimming took 5 bases from V and 5 from J; bases not matched to a gene: 8. Germline values: CDR1 MNHGY, CDR2 SVAAGI. The CDR3 totals 15 residues. The CDR3 bases are TGTGCCAGCAGTGTCTGGGGACAGGGGGTGGACGAGCAGTACTTC. Protein: CASSVWGQGVDEQYF.

Only a few counts were recorded for this clone. The CDR3 region has the DNA TGCGCCAGCAGCCAAGGTTACGTGAGTGACTACGAGCAGTACTTC. It encodes CASSQGYVSDYEQYF. The chain has TRBV4-1 and TRBJ2-7; D call uncertain. In germline, CDR1 is MGHRA, CDR2 YSYEKL. There are 15 residues in the CDR3. V lost 1 base and J lost 3, with 13 bases in between.